This record looks at one T cell receptor (beta chain) sequence and its context. The sample belongs to a study of blood T cell repertoires in COVID-19. Looking at the study overall: Sites in the United States, Italy and Spain provided acute and convalescent COVID-19 samples. The analysed material was cDNA or gDNA that came from T cells, B-cell-depleted T cells, or PBMCs.

Unmatched junction bases numbered 11, after V lost 3 bases and J lost 5 bases. The CDR3 has 16 residues. Germline V gene lookup returns CDR1 SGHRS and CDR2 YFSETQ. In the authors' workflow: Scientists estimated how many nucleated cells there were by amplifying reference gene primers. Sequenced by immunoSEQ multiplex PCR; TCRdb stores in-frame clones only, minus some. V and J calls and clone size are copied from that table; D and trimming were computed from the DNA. The table lists roughly 260,000 clones, 85% to 90% of them singletons, with 3.5% to 4.5% in the top ten. The chain couples TRBV5-1 to TRBJ2-5; 9 bases line up with TRBD2. The clonotype comes from a woman in her 40s with acute or convalescent COVID-19. The sample comprised peripheral blood. CDR3 DNA sequence: TGCGCCAGCAGCTCGGTGGGGGGACTAGCTTGGGAGACCCAGTACTTC. Translating gives CASSSVGGLAWETQYF.